The clone carrying this T cell receptor beta chain was picked up a small number of times. Its antigen is still unknown. Germline V gene data show CDR1 as MDHEN and CDR2 as SYDVKM. The CDR3 is made up of 14 amino acids. Trimming shortened V by 5 bases and J by 5 bases, and 16 bases separated the two germline ends. Listed TCR primers and previously described methods were used for bulk TCR libraries. Each CDR3 protein is one row after TCRdb ran MiXCR on the PCR reads. The sample contains nearly 650,000 distinct CDR3 sequences, approximately 24% of which appear only once. This record comes from a study of molecular identifiers for immune sequencing clone quantification. On the study more broadly: Replicates partitioned RNA from around 18,000 or 91,000 naive CD8 cells into five parts, sequencing four. Study-wide points: Under 1% of molecules in naive cells, but over 97% of effector molecules, belonged to clones above 20 RNA copies.

Naive CD8 libraries were made from roughly 21,000 to 960,000 sorted cells, and they used 10%, 30% or 50% RNA. The clonotype originates from a human donor in good health. Some libraries in this study had Jurkat cell RNA spiked in. The specimen sequenced was naive CD8+ T cells from blood, with Jurkat cell RNA spiked in. Indicated subset: FACS-sorted CD8+CD4-CCR7+CD45RA+ naive T cells. The chain employs TRBV28 and TRBJ2-7; D call uncertain. CDR3 amino acids: CASSVQGVYDEQYF. CDR3 DNA: TGTGCCAGCAGTGTCCAAGGAGTATACGACGAGCAGTACTTC.